This T cell receptor beta chain was captured by sequencing in a study of a mutant IDH1 vaccine in newly diagnosed glioma (dated by TCRdb to about 2021). Describing the broader study: Eight vaccinations were administered to patients in weeks 1, 3, 5, 7, 11, 15, 19 and 23, corresponding to visits V03 through V10. Of the roughly 34 treated patients, approximately 60% were male and approximately 40% were female, and a mean age of around 40 years was recorded. In the chemotherapy-containing groups, vaccination started alongside temozolomide cycles, whereas in patients who had radiotherapy alone it started 4-6 weeks after radiotherapy. Prior to enrollment, patients had been given standard therapy consisting of radiotherapy alone, temozolomide alone, or radiochemotherapy with temozolomide, with the combination given to most patients. Peripheral blood was collected at six visits: V03 (baseline), V05, V07, V10, V12 and V13. For exploratory analyses, around 26 treated patients had longitudinal TCRB deep sequencing done wherever samples were available. The investigation overall reported the following: According to the authors, sample limitations meant that analyses of patient blood samples could not be reproduced. Pseudoprogression seemed to be unrelated to changes in the top peripheral T cell clonotypes found by TCRB sequencing. Availability determined which PBMC samples were chosen for TCRB deep sequencing. Immune responses induced by the vaccine were seen in 90% to 95% of patients across multiple MHC alleles.

The time point label, as the study defines it: week 5, during vaccination. Every vaccine dose consisted of 300 ug of a 20-mer mutant IDH1 peptide in Montanide, administered subcutaneously together with topical imiquimod. The donors had newly diagnosed IDH1-mutant astrocytomas of WHO grade 3 or 4 that showed loss of nuclear ATRX. The samples were drawn from NOA16, a multicentre, single-arm, open-label phase I trial in Germany that tested a mutant IDH1 peptide vaccine in humans for the first time. Genomic DNA for TCRB sequencing was extracted from EDTA blood using the DNeasy Blood and Tissue Kit. Remarks on this clone: No cognate antigen has been identified for it. No base-level quality is on record; no much larger clone is a single base apart.

The library was produced with the immunoSEQ multiplex PCR assay. Following the manufacturer's protocol, the hsTCRB Kit was used to amplify rearranged TCR beta chain sequences. Sequencing of TCRB libraries was carried out on an Illumina MiSeq. The authors' analysis ran thus. Demultiplexing, trimming and gene mapping were performed with the kit vendor's proprietary platform. TCRdb provides this immuneACCESS table in a form limited to in-frame rearrangements. Some clones are lacking; in checked studies, under half of them reflect an unresolved V gene, and why the rest are absent is not known. V, J and clone size were drawn from that table, and D and trimming were deduced from the DNA. This sample comprises about 83,000 clones, around nine tenths of them detected only once. The ten largest clonotypes hold roughly 0.56% of the sample. CDR1 SGHTA and CDR2 FQGTGA are derived from the germline V gene. CDR3 length: 13 amino acids, cysteine to phenylalanine. The DNA shown is the 39-base CDR3, in frame from base 1. The trim is 5 bases for V and 1 base for J, with a gap of 8 bases between the germline ends.

This clonotype was sampled from a woman aged 45-65 years with glioma. The chain is made from TRBV7-3 and TRBJ2-5; TRBD2 is possibly the D segment (6 matching bases). Specimen: PBMCs, collected from a glioma patient whose treatment included an IDH1 peptide vaccine. The nucleotide sequence is given as TGTGCCAGCAGCCCCGGGAGCCAAGAGACCCAGTACTTC. This codes for CASSPGSQETQYF. Where the CDR3 stops, the reference TRBV7-3 and TRBJ2-5 genes take over; the full variable domain is GAGVSQTPSNKVTEKGKYVELRCDPISGHTALYWYRQSLGQGPEFLIYFQGTGAADDSGLPNDRFFAVRPEGSVSTLKIQRTERGDSAVYLCASSPGSQETQYFGPGTRLLVL.